This T cell receptor beta chain was recorded in a study of Graves' ophthalmopathy and Graves' hyperthyroidism. In the study overall: Peripheral blood was gathered at first diagnosis, ahead of any treatment whatsoever. Overall study results and limits: For predicting ophthalmopathy progression, the model had roughly 64% sensitivity and 72.22% specificity. Most clonotypes expanded in thyroid above 0.001 frequency were present in blood too.

Germline CDR1 is LNHDA and CDR2 is SQIVND (reference sequence). The V end lost 5 bases, the J end lost 7 bases, and 14 bases lay between the germline ends. The CDR3 has 14 amino acids. Notes on this clonotype: The target antigen is unknown.

Where ophthalmopathy was present, donors had moderate-to-severe activity, CAS ≥3, NOSPECS ≥4 and duration under 3 months. The sequenced template was RNA, covering the TCR beta CDR3 region. HTBI primers were employed in first-round RT-PCR, then a second-round multiplex PCR followed. Via MiXCR, TCRdb re-called the multiplex PCR reads, giving one row per CDR3 protein. This table has 650,000 to 900,000 distinct CDR3 sequences, roughly 41% appearing once. The sequence was obtained from an adult man with Graves' ophthalmopathy. What was sequenced was peripheral blood. The gene calls are TRBV19 and TRBJ1-4; tentative D call: TRBD1 (6 bases). In DNA form, the CDR3 reads TGTGCCAGTAGTGACCCCGAGGGGGGTGAAAAACTGTTTTTT. Protein sequence: CASSDPEGGEKLFF.